This T cell receptor beta chain was identified in a study of blood T cells in healthy people across ages. Study outcomes and limitations: Possibly confounding the expanded clonotype changes was the fact that donor CMV status was unknown.

A minimum of 7 million PBMCs was isolated per sample. Per sample, at least 5 micrograms of total RNA were extracted. Primers used in a second PCR of about 7 to 11 cycles were a sample-barcoded 5' primer and a J-beta primer mix. Each cDNA was tagged by a template-switch adaptor containing 12 random nucleotides. TCRdb fed the 5' RACE reads into MiXCR, producing one record per CDR3 protein. The sample shows over 700,000 distinct CDR3 sequences, 25% of them seen only once. This clonotype has more than one count but fewer than ten. Antigen specificity is unknown. This CDR3 contains 13 residues. V gave up 10 bases and J gave up 1 base, with 12 bases separating them. These same data were also listed under a study on T cells of mothers and their children.

The chain uses TRBV12-3 or TRBV12-4 and TRBJ2-3; possible D gene TRBD1, 7 bases. Specimen: blood. This clonotype was obtained from a boy aged 5-17 years in good health. CDR3 coding DNA: TGTGCCACCCAGGGGGAGGGCACAGATACGCAGTATTTT. It is translated as CATQGEGTDTQYF.